These 11 T cell receptor beta chains were sequenced from one sample in a study of blood T cell repertoires in COVID-19 (dated by TCRdb to the early 2020s). The library was obtained by the immunoSEQ multiplex PCR assay. Here the immuneACCESS table is served through TCRdb, limited to in-frame sequences with V and J called. Missing clones are a known gap in these copies; in checked studies unresolved V genes cover under half, and the rest lacks a known reason. The sample includes 200,000 to 300,000 clones, with around 84% observed a single time. The top ten constitute 4.2% of the sample. The sample consisted of peripheral blood. These TCRs come from a man aged 60 to 75 with acute or convalescent COVID-19.

This clone was counted a single time. The chain combines TRBV5-6 with TRBJ1-2; 9 bases are a match to TRBD1. The germline gives CDR1 SGHDT, CDR2 YYEEEE. The CDR3 length is 15 residues. The J segment lost 5 bases and the V segment lost 2 bases, leaving 7 bases of the junction unmatched. The CDR3 is CASSFWDRDVYGYTF. The CDR3 DNA follows: TGTGCCAGCAGCTTTTGGGACAGGGACGTATATGGCTACACCTTC.

The chain couples TRBV5-1 to TRBJ1-1; perhaps TRBD1 as D (6 bases). In germline, CDR1 is SGHRS, CDR2 YFSETQ. Trimming removed 4 bases from V and 5 bases from J, with 15 bases in between. CDR3 length: 14 amino acids. CDR3 residues: CASSPGERGTEAFF. Here the CDR3 DNA reads TGCGCCAGCAGCCCAGGGGAAAGGGGGACTGAAGCTTTCTTT.

The count of this clone is one. The V gene is TRBV24-1, the J gene TRBJ1-2; 8 positions match TRBD1. The CDR3 is made up of 14 amino acids. The germline V gene has CDR1 KGHDR and CDR2 SFDVKD. V lost 0 bases, J lost 6 bases, and 2 bases stayed unmatched. CDR3 loop: CATSDLTRGHGYTF. The CDR3 DNA reads as TGTGCCACCAGTGATTTGACCAGGGGGCATGGCTACACCTTC.

J is TRBJ2-3 and V is TRBV12-5; TRBD1 matches at 12 bases. The junction had 12 bases not matched to a gene; V was cut back by 3 bases and J by 2 bases. The CDR3 loop spans 19 amino acids. Germline V gene sequence: CDR1 LGHNT, CDR2 FRNRAP. The chain's CDR3 is CASGFSRIRDRGPTDTQYF. The CDR3 DNA is TGTGCTAGTGGTTTTTCGCGAATCCGGGACAGGGGGCCCACAGATACGCAGTATTTT.

The sample holds one count of this clone. This chain joins TRBV28 and TRBJ2-3; 11 bases line up with TRBD2. The CDR3 spans 16 residues. The V segment lost 7 bases and the J segment 3 bases; nucleotides outside the gene matches: 9. Germline CDR1 MDHEN, CDR2 SYDVKM. The CDR3 here is CASIPLAGGPTDTQYF. The CDR3 nucleotides read TGTGCCAGCATCCCATTAGCGGGAGGGCCTACAGATACGCAGTATTTT.

The V gene is TRBV10-1, the J gene TRBJ2-7; tentatively, D is TRBD2 (6 bases). Per germline, CDR1 WNHNN and CDR2 SYGVQD (reference sequence). V shed 0 bases and J shed 9 bases, with 18 bases lying between them. The CDR3 consists of 15 residues. CDR3 region: CASSESRGGPVLQYF. The DNA for the CDR3 is TGCGCCAGCAGTGAGTCAAGGGGAGGTCCTGTCCTGCAGTACTTC.

V usage is TRBV6-5 and J usage is TRBJ2-7; 7 bases map to TRBD1. CDR3 length: 15 amino acids. Germline V gene data show CDR1 as MNHEY and CDR2 as SVGAGI. The ends lost 6 bases at V and 3 bases at J; junction bases unmatched: 11. CDR3 sequence (DNA): TGTGCCAGCAGCCGCTACCGGGACAGATTCTACGAGCAGTACTTC. It specifies CASSRYRDRFYEQYF.

The chain uses TRBV19 and TRBJ2-7; D may be TRBD2 (7 bases). In germline, CDR1 is LNHDA, CDR2 SQIVND (reference sequence). The CDR3 spans 13 residues. Trimming pared 10 bases from V and 3 bases from J, leaving 16 bases between. The CDR3 is CATTGRGSYEQYF. The CDR3 DNA reads as TGTGCCACCACTGGGAGGGGGAGCTACGAGCAGTACTTC.

The CDR3 nucleotides read TGTGCCAGTCGGAGGGAGCCGACAGGGGGTTATGGCTACACCTTC. It codes for CASRREPTGGYGYTF. The chain employs TRBV19 and TRBJ1-2, with 9 bases fitting TRBD1. V lost 8 bases, J lost 5 bases, and 12 bases stayed unmatched. The germline CDR1 and CDR2 sequences are LNHDA and SQIVND (reference sequence). The CDR3 consists of 15 residues. Based on the CDR3 plus reference TRBV19 and TRBJ1-2, the full variable domain is DGGITQSPKYLFRKEGQNVTLSCEQNLNHDAMYWYRQDPGQGLRLIYYSQIVNDFQKGDIAEGYSVSREKKESFPLTVTSAQKNPTAFYLCASRREPTGGYGYTFGSGTRLTVV.

The V and J genes are TRBV18 and TRBJ1-2; 10 bases map to TRBD1. The CDR3 is made up of 14 amino acids. V shed 3 bases, J shed 4 bases, and the junction held 2 bases outside the gene matches. CDR1 and CDR2 (germline): KGHSH, LQKENI. The CDR3 region has the DNA TGTGCCAGCTCACCGGGACAGGGGATCTATGGCTACACCTTC. Amino acids: CASSPGQGIYGYTF.

V is TRBV14 and J is TRBJ1-1, with 8 bases lining up with TRBD1. Germline V CDR1 and CDR2: SGHDN, FVKESK. The V and J ends lost 0 bases and 0 bases, in that order; junction bases with no gene match: 9. The CDR3 contains 18 residues. CDR3 in DNA: TGTGCCAGCAGCCAAGATCCTCGGACAGGGCGGATGAACACTGAAGCTTTCTTT. This translates into CASSQDPRTGRMNTEAFF.